The 26 T cell receptor beta chains in this list originate from one sample, sequenced in a study of cytomegalovirus exposure and HLA in healthy donors. PCR used 60 Vbeta primers and 13 Jbeta primers. The protocol was immunoSEQ multiplex PCR, while the TCRdb copy is restricted to in-frame clones and leaves out a portion. The table records some 77,000 clones, approximately 79% of them present only once. Sequencing was performed on PBMCs. Source of these receptors: a man aged 25 to 40 in good health and CMV-seronegative.

J is TRBJ2-5 and V is TRBV4-1; D is possibly TRBD1 (5 bases). This CDR3 has 16 residues. Trimming shortened V by 3 bases and J by 0 bases, and 14 bases separated the two germline ends. Germline V CDR1 and CDR2: MGHRA, YSYEKL. The CDR3 DNA reads as TGCGCCAGCAGCCAGACTCACAGGACGTACCAAGAGACCCAGTACTTC. Translation gives CASSQTHRTYQETQYF.

This clone was observed a handful of times. V and J are TRBV7-2 and TRBJ2-3, with a weak D call TRBD1 (7 bases). Germline V CDR1 and CDR2: SGHTA, FQGNSA. V lost 3 bases to trimming and J lost 6 bases, with 16 bases between them. The CDR3 contains 15 residues. CDR3 loop: CASSLGPGGTDTQYF. The DNA of the CDR3 is TGTGCCAGCAGCTTGGGTCCAGGGGGGACCGATACGCAGTATTTT.

The chain combines TRBV14 with TRBJ2-2; D call uncertain. Germline V gene data show CDR1 as SGHDN and CDR2 as FVKESK. Trimming cost V 0 bases and J 4 bases, with 12 bases left between them. The CDR3 runs to 16 residues. The CDR3 loop is CASSQDEAYGTGELFF. CDR3 sequence (DNA): TGTGCCAGCAGCCAAGATGAGGCCTACGGCACCGGGGAGCTGTTTTTT.

V usage is TRBV21-1 and J usage is TRBJ1-4; TRBD1 is taken as the D call from the table, unchecked against the DNA. TRBV21-1 is a pseudogene locus. The CDR3 extends over 15 amino acids. As DNA, the CDR3 is TGTGCCAGCAGTACTAAGACAGGGGCGGGGGAAAAACTGTTTTTT. Amino acid sequence: CASSTKTGAGEKLFF.

This chain links TRBV28 with TRBJ2-7; 8 bases match TRBD1. The CDR3 totals 16 residues. CDR1 and CDR2 from the germline V gene are MDHEN and SYDVKM. The V segment lost 5 bases and the J segment 4 bases; nucleotides outside the gene matches: 13. CDR3 nucleotides: TGTGCCAGCAGTCTTCGGCAGGGGGCCGTTTTGTACGAGCAGTACTTC. Protein sequence: CASSLRQGAVLYEQYF.

This clone was counted a few times. V gene TRBV19 combines with J gene TRBJ1-3; D gene uncertain. The DNA end is more similar to TRBJ2-2, so the J call may be wrong. The CDR3 consists of 13 residues. Germline V gene data show CDR1 as LNHDA and CDR2 as SQIVND (reference sequence). CDR3 nucleotides: TGTGCCAGTAGTAATGTGAACACCGGGGAGCTGTTTTTT. Residues: CASSNVNTGELFF.

This clone has a single count. The gene calls are TRBV9 and TRBJ2-3; D may be TRBD2 (8 bases). The germline V gene encodes CDR1 SGDLS and CDR2 YYNGEE. Trimming shortened V by 3 bases and J by 2 bases, and 16 bases separated the two germline ends. The CDR3 loop spans 16 amino acids. The CDR3 nucleotides read TGTGCCAGCAGCGAAGGGGGCGGGGGGTACACAGATACGCAGTATTTT. It codes for CASSEGGGGYTDTQYF.

J is TRBJ2-1 and V is TRBV5-1, with no clear D. The CDR3 is made up of 15 amino acids. Germline lookup yields CDR1 SGHRS and CDR2 YFSETQ. The ends were cut back, 1 base at V and 1 base at J, with 9 bases in the middle. The DNA of the CDR3 is TGCGCCAGCAGCTTGTACTTGGAGTCCTACAATGAGCAGTTCTTC. It encodes CASSLYLESYNEQFF.

The rearrangement links TRBV4-3 to TRBJ2-7, with D unclear. This CDR3 has 15 amino acids. Germline V CDR1 and CDR2: LGHNA, YSLEER. V was shortened by 0 bases and J by 2 bases, with 11 bases between the two germline ends. The DNA for the CDR3 is TGCGCCAGCAGCCAAGAGTTGGCAGGAACCTACGAGCAGTACTTC. Its translation: CASSQELAGTYEQYF.

This clone has more than one count but fewer than ten. V and J are TRBV2 and TRBJ2-3; maybe TRBD1 (5 bases). There are 14 residues in the CDR3. The germline gives CDR1 SNHLY, CDR2 FYNNEI. V was cut by 7 bases and J by 3 bases, with 14 bases left in between. The CDR3 DNA sequence: TGTGCCAGCAAGCTAGGGGTAGAAACAGATACGCAGTATTTT. Amino acid sequence: CASKLGVETDTQYF.

This chain uses TRBV2 with TRBJ1-5; D unclear. The CDR3 extends over 13 amino acids. Trimming took 11 bases from V and 7 from J, leaving 18 bases between them. Germline CDR1 and CDR2: SNHLY and FYNNEI. The CDR3 loop is CACIGGVGQPQHF. The CDR3 nucleotides read TGTGCCTGCATAGGCGGAGTAGGCCAGCCCCAGCATTTT.

The genes are TRBV14 and TRBJ1-6; weak D call: TRBD1 (5 bases). Germline-derived CDR1 and CDR2 are SGHDN and FVKESK. This CDR3 comprises 15 residues. V lost 3 bases, J lost 8 bases, and 14 bases lay in between. CDR3 in amino acids: CASSHVSWGDSPLHF. In DNA, the CDR3 is TGTGCCAGCAGCCATGTATCGTGGGGGGATTCACCCCTCCACTTT.

V gene TRBV15 combines with J gene TRBJ1-2, with D possibly being TRBD1 (5 bases). Germline V CDR1 and CDR2: LNHNV, YYDKDF (reference sequence). Trimming pared 3 bases from V and 8 bases from J, leaving 16 bases between. The CDR3 is 14 amino acids. The CDR3 loop is CATSRGEDTGGYTF. Written as DNA, the CDR3 is TGTGCCACCAGCAGGGGGGAGGATACGGGCGGCTACACCTTC.

V and J are TRBV19 and TRBJ2-1; 7 positions agree with TRBD2. The ends lost 5 bases at V and 12 bases at J; junction bases unmatched: 10. This CDR3 is built from 13 residues. Germline values: CDR1 LNHDA, CDR2 SQIVND (reference sequence). The CDR3 is CASSPTSREGQFF. The CDR3 coding sequence is TGTGCCAGTAGTCCAACTAGTAGGGAGGGGCAGTTCTTC. Full variable domain (rest looked up from reference TRBV19 and TRBJ2-1): DGGITQSPKYLFRKEGQNVTLSCEQNLNHDAMYWYRQDPGQGLRLIYYSQIVNDFQKGDIAEGYSVSREKKESFPLTVTSAQKNPTAFYLCASSPTSREGQFFGPGTRLTVL.

This chain uses TRBV28 with TRBJ1-4, with unresolved D. Germline V CDR1 and CDR2: MDHEN, SYDVKM. The V end was cut by 6 bases, the J end by 3 bases, with 5 bases between. The CDR3 extends over 12 amino acids. The CDR3 spells CASSPSNEKLFF. CDR3 nucleotide sequence: TGTGCCAGCAGCCCCTCTAATGAAAAACTGTTTTTT.

This chain joins TRBV7-2 and TRBJ1-6; no firm D call. The V and J ends lost 5 bases and 7 bases respectively, with 12 bases between them. The CDR3 contains 14 residues. The germline V gene encodes CDR1 SGHTA and CDR2 FQGNSA. The CDR3 DNA follows: TGTGCCAGCAGCCGGGGATCAGTAAATTCACCCCTCCACTTT. Protein sequence: CASSRGSVNSPLHF.

The rearrangement links TRBV7-6 to TRBJ2-2; no definite D call. This CDR3 is 13 amino acids long. V was clipped by 8 bases and J by 4 bases, with 11 bases between them. Germline CDR1 SGHVS, CDR2 FNYEAQ. CDR3 region: CASLPPGTGELFF. In DNA, the CDR3 is TGTGCCAGCCTACCACCGGGCACCGGGGAGCTGTTTTTT. The whole variable domain, remainder taken from reference TRBV7-6 and TRBJ2-2, is GAGVSQSPRYKVTKRGQDVALRCDPISGHVSLYWYRQALGQGPEFLTYFNYEAQQDKSGLPNDRFSAERPEGSISTLTIQRTEQRDSAMYRCASLPPGTGELFFGEGSRLTVL.

This clone has more than one count but fewer than ten. The chain uses TRBV10-1 and TRBJ2-1, with D tentatively TRBD2 (6 bases). CDR3 length equals 13 residues. From germline, CDR1 is WNHNN and CDR2 SYGVQD (reference sequence). V was cut by 7 bases and J by 7 bases, with 14 bases left in between. The CDR3 reads CASTESGLNEQFF. DNA for the CDR3: TGCGCCAGCACGGAGAGCGGGCTGAATGAGCAGTTCTTC.

The rearrangement uses TRBV30 and TRBJ1-5, with unresolved D. This CDR3 is built from 14 residues. Trimming took off 1 base at V and 0 bases at J, with 7 bases between the two ends. Germline lookup yields CDR1 GTSNPN and CDR2 SVGIG (reference sequence). The CDR3 loop reads CAWSEDYSNQPQHF. Written as DNA, the CDR3 is TGTGCCTGGAGTGAGGACTATAGCAATCAGCCCCAGCATTTT.

V gene TRBV11-2 combines with J gene TRBJ2-5; weak D call: TRBD2 (6 bases). Germline V lookup: CDR1 SGHAT, CDR2 FQNNGV. The CDR3 is 15 amino acids. The ends were cut back, 2 bases at V and 1 base at J, with 11 bases in the middle. The chain's CDR3 is CASSLIRGSQETQYF. The CDR3, as DNA: TGTGCCAGCAGCTTAATCCGGGGGTCCCAAGAGACCCAGTACTTC.

The table lists this clone with a count of one. The gene calls are TRBV30 and TRBJ1-2; 8 bases are a match to TRBD1. The trim removed 0 bases at V and 3 bases at J, leaving 21 bases unmatched. CDR1 and CDR2 (germline): GTSNPN, SVGIG (reference sequence). The CDR3 runs to 20 residues. CDR3 nucleotide sequence: TGTGCCTGGAGTGTCTTGCCGGACAGGGCTATTCAAACGGCTCACTATGGCTACACCTTC. As protein: CAWSVLPDRAIQTAHYGYTF.

V and J are TRBV6-4 and TRBJ2-3, with 8 nucleotides matching TRBD2. The CDR3 is 16 residues long. Germline V gene lookup returns CDR1 MRHNA and CDR2 SNTAGT. With V trimmed by 2 bases and J by 2 bases, 6 bases remained unmatched. The CDR3 region is CASSDVFGGATDTQYF. DNA of the CDR3: TGTGCCAGCAGTGACGTGTTCGGGGGGGCCACAGATACGCAGTATTTT.

The chain carries TRBV18 and TRBJ1-4; D is perhaps TRBD1 (5 bases). Germline loops: CDR1 KGHSH, CDR2 LQKENI. The ends were cut back, 3 bases at V and 6 bases at J, with 8 bases in the middle. This CDR3 is built from 13 residues. The CDR3 nucleotides read TGTGCCAGCTCACCCTCGACAGATGAAAAACTGTTTTTT. The encoded protein is CASSPSTDEKLFF.

The J gene is TRBJ1-1, the V gene TRBV7-9; D perhaps matches TRBD1 (5 bases). Trimming took off 8 bases at V and 3 bases at J, with 10 bases between the two ends. Per germline, CDR1 SEHNR and CDR2 FQNEAQ (reference sequence). This CDR3 region has 12 residues. The DNA of the CDR3 is TGTGCCAGCGTCGGGGGGGACACTGAAGCTTTCTTT. Its protein product is CASVGGDTEAFF.

The chain has TRBV28 and TRBJ2-7, with D possibly matching TRBD1 (6 bases). CDR3 length: 13 amino acids. V was pared by 6 bases and J by 5 bases, with 14 bases between. The germline gives CDR1 MDHEN, CDR2 SYDVKM. The CDR3 loop reads CASRPQGENEQYF. The CDR3 DNA follows: TGTGCCAGCAGACCACAGGGCGAAAACGAGCAGTACTTC.

This clone is a singleton in its sample. In DNA form, the CDR3 reads TGTGCCAGCAGTTCCGGGACTGAACCCTACGAGCAGTACTTC. It codes for CASSSGTEPYEQYF. This chain uses TRBV6-1 with TRBJ2-7, with D maybe TRBD2 (6 bases). CDR3 size: 14 residues. V lost 5 bases, J lost 2 bases, and 13 bases lay in between. Germline-derived CDR1 and CDR2 are MNHNS and SASEGT.